Reported below is one T cell receptor (beta chain). Germline V gene sequence: CDR1 LGHDT, CDR2 YNNKEL (reference sequence). V dropped 1 base and J dropped 4 bases, with 5 bases sitting between them. The CDR3 sequence is 12 residues long. This sample is part of a study of early T cells in non-severe SARS-CoV-2 infection. Across the study: Chains stayed unpaired after sequencing of bulk RNA from unsorted whole blood.

Unique molecular identifiers were added to individual cDNA molecules. TCRdb re-derived calls from the 5' RACE reads in MiXCR, one entry per CDR3 protein. The sample consists of some 71,000 distinct CDR3 sequences, approximately 12% of them appearing once. Sequencing was done on a sample of whole blood. The clonotype originates from an adult who was a healthcare worker with PCR-confirmed SARS-CoV-2 infection or an uninfected control (not recorded which). The chain uses TRBV3-1 and TRBJ2-7; the D is unclear. The CDR3 DNA reads as TGTGCCAGCAGCCAAGCCATTTACGAGCAGTACTTC. Protein: CASSQAIYEQYF.